This T cell receptor (beta chain) emerged from a study of T cell changes during pregnancy in multiple sclerosis. Germline CDR1 and CDR2: SGHTA and FQGNSA. With V trimmed by 6 bases and J by 13 bases, 12 bases remained unmatched. The CDR3 has 12 amino acids. Measured with immunoSEQ multiplex PCR; TCRdb has only the in-frame clones, and not every one. This sample has approximately 33,000 clones, with 70% to 90% found just once. Sample: CD4+ T cells from peripheral blood mononuclear cells, taken in the first trimester of pregnancy. This chain joins TRBV7-2 and TRBJ2-7, with 7 bases that match TRBD1. This TCR came from a female donor in good health, enrolled as a control in a pregnancy study. Written as DNA, the CDR3 is TGTGCCAGCAGTTCTGGACAGGCAACGAAATACTTC. The encoded protein is CASSSGQATKYF.